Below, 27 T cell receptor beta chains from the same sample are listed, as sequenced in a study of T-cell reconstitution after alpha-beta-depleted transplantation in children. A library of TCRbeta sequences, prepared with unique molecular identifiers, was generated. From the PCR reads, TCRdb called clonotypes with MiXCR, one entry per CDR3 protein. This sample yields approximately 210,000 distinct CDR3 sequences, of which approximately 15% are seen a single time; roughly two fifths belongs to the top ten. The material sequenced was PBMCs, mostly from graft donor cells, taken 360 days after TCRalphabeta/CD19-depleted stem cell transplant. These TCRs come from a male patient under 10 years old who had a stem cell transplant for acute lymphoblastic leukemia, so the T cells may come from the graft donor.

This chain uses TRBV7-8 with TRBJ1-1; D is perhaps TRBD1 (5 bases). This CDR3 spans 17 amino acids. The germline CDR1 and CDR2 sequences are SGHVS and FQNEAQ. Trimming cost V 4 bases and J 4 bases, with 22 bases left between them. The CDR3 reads CASSWGSVGLMSTEAFF. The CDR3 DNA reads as TGTGCCAGCAGCTGGGGGAGTGTCGGGTTGATGAGCACTGAAGCTTTCTTT. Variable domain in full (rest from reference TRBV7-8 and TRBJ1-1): GAGVSQSPRYKVAKRGQDVALRCDPISGHVSLFWYQQALGQGPEFLTYFQNEAQLDKSGLPSDRFFAERPEGSVSTLKIQRTQQEDSAVYLCASSWGSVGLMSTEAFFGQGTRLTVV.

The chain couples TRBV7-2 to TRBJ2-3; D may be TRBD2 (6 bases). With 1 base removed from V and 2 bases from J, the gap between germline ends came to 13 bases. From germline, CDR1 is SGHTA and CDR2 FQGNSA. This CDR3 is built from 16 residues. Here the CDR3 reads CASSLGVGGTTDTQYF. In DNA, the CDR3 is TGTGCCAGCAGCTTAGGGGTGGGGGGTACCACAGATACGCAGTATTTT.

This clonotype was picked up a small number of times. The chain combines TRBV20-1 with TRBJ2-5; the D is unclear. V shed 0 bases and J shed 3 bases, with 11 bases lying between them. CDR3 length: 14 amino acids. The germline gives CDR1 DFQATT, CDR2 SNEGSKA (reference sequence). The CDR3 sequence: CSARDPTREETQYF. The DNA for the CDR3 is TGCAGTGCTAGAGATCCCACCAGAGAAGAGACCCAGTACTTC.

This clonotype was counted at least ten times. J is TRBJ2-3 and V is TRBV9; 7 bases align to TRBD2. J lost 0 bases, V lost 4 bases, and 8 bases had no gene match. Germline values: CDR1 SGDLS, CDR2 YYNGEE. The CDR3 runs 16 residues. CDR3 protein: CASSPGPAGSTDTQYF. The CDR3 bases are TGTGCCAGCAGCCCCGGCCCAGCGGGGAGCACAGATACGCAGTATTTT.

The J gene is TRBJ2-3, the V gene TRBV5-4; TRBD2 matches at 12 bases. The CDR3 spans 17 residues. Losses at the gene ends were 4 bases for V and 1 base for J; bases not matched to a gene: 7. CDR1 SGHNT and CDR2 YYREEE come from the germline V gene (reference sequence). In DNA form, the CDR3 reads TGTGCCAGCAGCCCAGGACTAGCGGGGTTGGGCACAGATACGCAGTATTTT. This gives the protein CASSPGLAGLGTDTQYF.

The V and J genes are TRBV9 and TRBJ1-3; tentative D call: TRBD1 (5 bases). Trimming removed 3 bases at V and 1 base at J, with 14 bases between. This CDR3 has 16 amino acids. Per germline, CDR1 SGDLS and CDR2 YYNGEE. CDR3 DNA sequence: TGTGCCAGCAGCGATGACAGACAGCATTCTGGAAACACCATATATTTT. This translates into CASSDDRQHSGNTIYF.

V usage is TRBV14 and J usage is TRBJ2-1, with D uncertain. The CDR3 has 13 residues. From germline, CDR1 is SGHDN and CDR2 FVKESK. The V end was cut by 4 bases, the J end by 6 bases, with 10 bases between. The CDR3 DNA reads TGTGCCAGCAGCCTTCCATACCTCAATGAGCAGTTCTTC. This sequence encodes CASSLPYLNEQFF.

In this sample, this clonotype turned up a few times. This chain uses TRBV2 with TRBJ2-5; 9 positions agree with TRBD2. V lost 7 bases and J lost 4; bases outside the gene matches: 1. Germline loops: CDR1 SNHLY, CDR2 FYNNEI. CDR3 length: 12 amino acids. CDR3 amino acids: CASILAGETQYF. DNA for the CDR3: TGTGCCAGCATACTAGCGGGAGAGACCCAGTACTTC. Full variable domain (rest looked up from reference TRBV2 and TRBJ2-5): EPEVTQTPSHQVTQMGQEVILRCVPISNHLYFYWYRQILGQKVEFLVSFYNNEISEKSEIFDDQFSVERPDGSNFTLKIRSTKLEDSAMYFCASILAGETQYFGPGTRLLVL.

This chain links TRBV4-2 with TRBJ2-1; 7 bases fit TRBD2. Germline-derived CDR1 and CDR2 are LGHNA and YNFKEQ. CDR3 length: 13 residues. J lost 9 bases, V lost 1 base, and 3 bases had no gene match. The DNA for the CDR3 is TGTGCCAGCAGCCAAGGGGGGGAGGGTGAGCAGTTCTTC. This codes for CASSQGGEGEQFF.

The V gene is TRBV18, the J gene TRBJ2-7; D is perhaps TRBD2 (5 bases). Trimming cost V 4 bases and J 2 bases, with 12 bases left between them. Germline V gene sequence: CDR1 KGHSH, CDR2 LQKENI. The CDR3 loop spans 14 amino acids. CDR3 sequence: CASSRMVATYEQYF. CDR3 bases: TGTGCCAGCTCACGAATGGTAGCGACCTACGAGCAGTACTTC.

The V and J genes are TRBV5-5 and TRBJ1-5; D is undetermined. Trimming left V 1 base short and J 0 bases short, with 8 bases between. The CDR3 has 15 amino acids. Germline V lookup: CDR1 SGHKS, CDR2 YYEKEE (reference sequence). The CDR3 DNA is TGTGCCAGCAGCTTGACGGGCAATAGCAATCAGCCCCAGCATTTT. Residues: CASSLTGNSNQPQHF.

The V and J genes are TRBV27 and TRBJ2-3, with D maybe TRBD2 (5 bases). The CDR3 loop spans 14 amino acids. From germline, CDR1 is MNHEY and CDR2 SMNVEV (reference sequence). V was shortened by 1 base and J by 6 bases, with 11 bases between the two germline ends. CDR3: CASSLLSGMDTQYF. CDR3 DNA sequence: TGTGCCAGCAGTTTATTATCGGGGATGGATACGCAGTATTTT.

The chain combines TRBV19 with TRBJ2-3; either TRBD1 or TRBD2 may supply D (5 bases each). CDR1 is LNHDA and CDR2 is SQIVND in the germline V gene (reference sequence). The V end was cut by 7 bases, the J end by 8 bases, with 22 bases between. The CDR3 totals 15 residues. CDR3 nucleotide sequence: TGTGCCAGTACGCTGGACCACACGACTGGGGGTACGCAGTATTTT. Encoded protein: CASTLDHTTGGTQYF.

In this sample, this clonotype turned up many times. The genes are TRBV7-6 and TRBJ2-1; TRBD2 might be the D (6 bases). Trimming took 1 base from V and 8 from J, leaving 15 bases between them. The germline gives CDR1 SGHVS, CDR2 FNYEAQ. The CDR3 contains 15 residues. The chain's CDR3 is CASSLGTTLWDEQFF. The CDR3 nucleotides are TGTGCCAGCAGCTTAGGGACTACCCTCTGGGATGAGCAGTTCTTC.

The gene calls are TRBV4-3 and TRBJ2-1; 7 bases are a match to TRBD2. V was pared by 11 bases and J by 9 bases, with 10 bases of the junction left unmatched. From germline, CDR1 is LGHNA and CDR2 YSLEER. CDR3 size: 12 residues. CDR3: CAVWDYPSEQFF. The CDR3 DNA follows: TGCGCCGTCTGGGACTATCCATCTGAGCAGTTCTTC.

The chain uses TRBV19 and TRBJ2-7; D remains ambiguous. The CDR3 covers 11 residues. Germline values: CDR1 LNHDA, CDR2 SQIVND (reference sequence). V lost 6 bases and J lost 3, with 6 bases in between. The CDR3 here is CASRAGYEQYF. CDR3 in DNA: TGTGCCAGTAGAGCAGGCTACGAGCAGTACTTC.

The CDR3 reads CASSEWDSSYEQYF. CDR3 bases: TGTGCCAGCAGTGAATGGGACTCAAGCTACGAGCAGTACTTC. This sequence joins TRBV25-1 and TRBJ2-7; D possibly corresponds to TRBD2 (6 bases). The CDR3 has 14 amino acids. Germline CDR1 is MGHDK and CDR2 is SYGVNS. The ends were cut back, 1 base at V and 3 bases at J, with 10 bases in the middle.

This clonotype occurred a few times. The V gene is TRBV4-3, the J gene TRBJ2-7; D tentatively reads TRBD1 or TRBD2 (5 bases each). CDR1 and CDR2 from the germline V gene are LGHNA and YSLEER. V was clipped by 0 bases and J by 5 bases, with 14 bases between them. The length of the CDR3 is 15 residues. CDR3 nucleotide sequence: TGCGCCAGCAGCCAAGATTTGGGGGTGGACGACGAGCAGTACTTC. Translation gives CASSQDLGVDDEQYF.

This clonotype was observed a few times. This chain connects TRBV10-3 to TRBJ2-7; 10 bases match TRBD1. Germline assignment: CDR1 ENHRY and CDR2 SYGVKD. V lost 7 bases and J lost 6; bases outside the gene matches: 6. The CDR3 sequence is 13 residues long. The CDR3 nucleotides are TGTGCCATCACACTAGACAGGGGGCTCGAGCAGTACTTC. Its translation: CAITLDRGLEQYF.

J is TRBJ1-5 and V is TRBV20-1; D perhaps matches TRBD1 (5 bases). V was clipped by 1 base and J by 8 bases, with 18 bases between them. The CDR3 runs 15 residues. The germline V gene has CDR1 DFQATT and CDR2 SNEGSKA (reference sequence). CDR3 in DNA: TGCAGTGCTAGAGTACCAGGGTCGGAGGCGAAGCCCCAGCATTTT. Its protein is CSARVPGSEAKPQHF.

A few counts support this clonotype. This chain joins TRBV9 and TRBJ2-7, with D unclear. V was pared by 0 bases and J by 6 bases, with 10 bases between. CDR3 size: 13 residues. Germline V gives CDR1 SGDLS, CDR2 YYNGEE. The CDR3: CASSVVGRSEQYF. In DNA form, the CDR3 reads TGTGCCAGCAGCGTAGTTGGAAGGAGCGAGCAGTACTTC.

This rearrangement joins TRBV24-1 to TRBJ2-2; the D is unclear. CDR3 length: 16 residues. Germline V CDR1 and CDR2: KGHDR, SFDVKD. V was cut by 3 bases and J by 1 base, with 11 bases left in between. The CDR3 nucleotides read TGTGCCACCAGTGATGCTGACCCAGGGAACACCGGGGAGCTGTTTTTT. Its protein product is CATSDADPGNTGELFF.

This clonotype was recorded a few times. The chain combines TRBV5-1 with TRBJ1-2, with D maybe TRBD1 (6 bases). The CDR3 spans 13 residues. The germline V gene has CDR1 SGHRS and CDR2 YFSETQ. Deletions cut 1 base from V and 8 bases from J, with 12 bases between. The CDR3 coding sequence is TGCGCCAGCAGCTTGTTGTCAGGGGAAGGCTACACCTTC. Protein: CASSLLSGEGYTF.

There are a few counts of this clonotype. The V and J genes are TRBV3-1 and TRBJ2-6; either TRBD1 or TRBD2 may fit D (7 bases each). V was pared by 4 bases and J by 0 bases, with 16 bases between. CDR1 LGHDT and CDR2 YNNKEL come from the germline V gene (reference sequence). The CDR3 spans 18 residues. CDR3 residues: CASSLRGGSYSGANVLTF. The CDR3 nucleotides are TGTGCCAGCAGCCTCAGGGGGGGCAGCTACTCTGGGGCCAACGTCCTGACTTTC.

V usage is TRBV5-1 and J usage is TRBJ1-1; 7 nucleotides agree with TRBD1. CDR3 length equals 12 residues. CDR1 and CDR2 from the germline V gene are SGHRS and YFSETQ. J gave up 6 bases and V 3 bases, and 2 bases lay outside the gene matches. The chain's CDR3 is CASSSQGSEAFF. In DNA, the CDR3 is TGCGCCAGCAGCTCACAGGGGTCTGAAGCTTTCTTT. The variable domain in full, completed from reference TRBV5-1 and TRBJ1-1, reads KAGVTQTPRYLIKTRGQQVTLSCSPISGHRSVSWYQQTPGQGLQFLFEYFSETQRNKGNFPGRFSGRQFSNSRSEMNVSTLELGDSALYLCASSSQGSEAFFGQGTRLTVV.

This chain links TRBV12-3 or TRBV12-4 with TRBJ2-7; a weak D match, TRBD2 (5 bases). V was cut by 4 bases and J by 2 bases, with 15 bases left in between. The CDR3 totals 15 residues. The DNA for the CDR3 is TGTGCCAGCAGTTCCCCCGGGAAACCCCCCTACGAGCAGTACTTC. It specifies CASSSPGKPPYEQYF.

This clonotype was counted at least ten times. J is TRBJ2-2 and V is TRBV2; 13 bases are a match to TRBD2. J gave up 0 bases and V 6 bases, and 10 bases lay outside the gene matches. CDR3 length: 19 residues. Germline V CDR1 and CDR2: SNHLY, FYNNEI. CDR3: CASRKHTGLAGANTGELFF. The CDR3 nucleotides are TGTGCCAGCAGAAAACATACTGGACTAGCGGGGGCGAACACCGGGGAGCTGTTTTTT.